The 9 T cell receptor beta chains presented below share a single source sample, sequenced in a study of early T cells in non-severe SARS-CoV-2 infection. TCRdb ran MiXCR on the 5' RACE reads and lists one entry per CDR3 protein. Of 50,000 to 75,000 distinct CDR3 sequences listed, more than 5.5% are singletons. The specimen was whole blood, collected at baseline. Receptors originate from an adult who was a healthcare worker with PCR-confirmed SARS-CoV-2 infection or an uninfected control (not recorded which).

In this sample, this clonotype turned up many times. The V and J genes are TRBV12-3 or TRBV12-4 and TRBJ1-1; TRBD1 is a possible D gene (6 bases). Trimming left V 7 bases short and J 4 bases short, with 16 bases between. The CDR3 contains 14 residues. This CDR3 is CASTLGGAGTEAFF. CDR3 coding DNA: TGTGCCAGCACCTTGGGGGGCGCGGGCACTGAAGCTTTCTTT.

This chain connects TRBV20-1 to TRBJ2-7, with TRBD2 matching over 13 bases. Germline CDR1 is DFQATT and CDR2 is SNEGSKA (reference sequence). V dropped 0 bases and J dropped 0; count of bases not matched to a gene: 5. CDR3 length: 17 amino acids. The CDR3 protein is CSARDLRTSGSSYEQYF. CDR3 nucleotide sequence: TGCAGTGCTAGAGATCTACGGACTAGCGGGAGCTCCTACGAGCAGTACTTC.

The V gene is TRBV5-6, the J gene TRBJ2-2; the match to TRBD1 covers 11 bases. Trimming cost V 5 bases and J 5 bases; bases outside gene matches: 5. CDR1 is SGHDT, CDR2 YYEEEE, per germline. This CDR3 contains 15 residues. For the CDR3, the DNA is TGTGCCAGCAGACAGGGACAGGGGGTTACCGGGGAGCTGTTTTTT. Translated, it gives CASRQGQGVTGELFF.

The V call is TRBV27, the J call TRBJ1-2; a possible D gene is TRBD1 (5 bases). This CDR3 is 15 amino acids long. V lost 4 bases, J lost 4 bases, and 16 bases lay in between. Germline V CDR1 and CDR2: MNHEY, SMNVEV (reference sequence). CDR3 sequence: CASSSTHTGVYGYTF. The DNA for the CDR3 is TGTGCCAGCAGTTCAACCCATACGGGGGTCTATGGCTACACCTTC.

This clonotype was detected many times. V is TRBV5-6 and J is TRBJ2-7, with D tentatively TRBD1 or TRBD2 (5 bases each). The germline gives CDR1 SGHDT, CDR2 YYEEEE. The CDR3 runs 13 residues. Trimming shortened V by 0 bases and J by 9 bases, and 13 bases separated the two germline ends. The CDR3 nucleotides are TGTGCCAGCAGCTTGGGAGGGGCCGGGGTGCAGTACTTC. It is translated as CASSLGGAGVQYF. Full variable domain (rest looked up from reference TRBV5-6 and TRBJ2-7): DAGVTQSPTHLIKTRGQQVTLRCSPKSGHDTVSWYQQALGQGPQFIFQYYEEEERQRGNFPDRFSGHQFPNYSSELNVNALLLGDSALYLCASSLGGAGVQYFGPGTRLTVT.

This clonotype was seen repeatedly, ten times or more. CDR3 protein: CASSLSDNEQFF. The CDR3, as DNA: TGTGCCAGCAGCTTAAGTGACAATGAGCAGTTCTTC. The chain links TRBV7-2 to TRBJ2-1; D gene uncertain. The CDR3 runs 12 residues. In germline, CDR1 is SGHTA, CDR2 FQGNSA. Trimming stripped 2 bases from V and 5 bases from J, with 4 bases between.

The sample holds a few counts of this clonotype. The gene calls are TRBV6-2 or TRBV6-3 and TRBJ2-7; 12 bases are shared with TRBD1. The germline V gene encodes CDR1 MNHEY and CDR2 SVGEGT. CDR3 size: 17 residues. J lost 5 bases, V lost 5 bases, and 13 bases had no gene match. The CDR3 DNA is TGTGCCAGCAGTCCCGGGACAGGGGGCTCTAGAGTGGACGAGCAGTACTTC. It is translated as CASSPGTGGSRVDEQYF.

This clonotype was seen only a few times. This chain joins TRBV6-2 or TRBV6-3 and TRBJ2-1; 9 nucleotides match TRBD1. CDR3 length: 14 amino acids. Germline V gene lookup returns CDR1 MNHEY and CDR2 SVGEGT. The V segment lost 6 bases and the J segment 9 bases; nucleotides outside the gene matches: 9. Here the CDR3 reads CASSRQGDVGEQFF. As DNA, the CDR3 is TGTGCCAGCAGCCGACAGGGGGACGTCGGTGAGCAGTTCTTC.

The chain links TRBV28 to TRBJ1-3, with D possibly being TRBD1 (6 bases). The CDR3 sequence is 15 residues long. Germline-derived CDR1 and CDR2 are MDHEN and SYDVKM. V was trimmed by 5 bases and J by 0 bases, leaving 11 bases between them. The DNA of the CDR3 is TGTGCCAGCAGTCTAACAGGGACCTCTGGAAACACCATATATTTT. Translated, it gives CASSLTGTSGNTIYF. The entire variable domain, with the rest obtained from reference TRBV28 and TRBJ1-3, is as follows: DVKVTQSSRYLVKRTGEKVFLECVQDMDHENMFWYRQDPGLGLRLIYFSYDVKMKEKGDIPEGYSVSREKKERFSLILESASTNQTSMYLCASSLTGTSGNTIYFGEGSWLTVV.